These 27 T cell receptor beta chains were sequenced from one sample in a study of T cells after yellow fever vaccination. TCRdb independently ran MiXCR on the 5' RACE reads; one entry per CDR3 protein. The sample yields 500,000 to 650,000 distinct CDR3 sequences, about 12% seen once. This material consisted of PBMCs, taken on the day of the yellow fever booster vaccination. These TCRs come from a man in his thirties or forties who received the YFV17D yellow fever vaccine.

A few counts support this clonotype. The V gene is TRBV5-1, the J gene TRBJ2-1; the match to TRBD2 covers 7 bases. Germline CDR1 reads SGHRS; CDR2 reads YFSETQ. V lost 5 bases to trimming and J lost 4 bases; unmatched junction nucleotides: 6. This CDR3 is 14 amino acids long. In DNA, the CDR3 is TGCGCCAGCAGTCAATCTAGCGGTTACAATGAGCAGTTCTTC. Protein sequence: CASSQSSGYNEQFF.

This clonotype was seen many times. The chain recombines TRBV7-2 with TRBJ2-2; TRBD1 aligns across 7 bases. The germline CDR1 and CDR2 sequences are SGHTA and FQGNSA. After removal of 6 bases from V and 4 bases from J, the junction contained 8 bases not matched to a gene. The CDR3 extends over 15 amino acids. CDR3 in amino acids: CASREDRIVTGELFF. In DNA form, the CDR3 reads TGTGCCAGCAGAGAGGACAGGATCGTCACCGGGGAGCTGTTTTTT.

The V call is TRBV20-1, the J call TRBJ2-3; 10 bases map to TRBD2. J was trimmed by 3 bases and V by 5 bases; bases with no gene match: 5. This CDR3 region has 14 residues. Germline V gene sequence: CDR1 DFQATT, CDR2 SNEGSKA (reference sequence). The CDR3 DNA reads TGCAGTGCTGGCGGGACTAGCGAAACAGATACGCAGTATTTT. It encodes CSAGGTSETDTQYF.

CDR3 residues: CASRAGRSSEKLFF. CDR3 DNA: TGTGCCAGCAGGGCAGGGAGAAGTAGCGAAAAACTGTTTTTT. J is TRBJ1-4 and V is TRBV2; the D gene is possibly TRBD1 (5 bases). Trimming took 6 bases from V and 8 from J, leaving 16 bases between them. This CDR3 has 14 amino acids. Looked up from germline, CDR1 is SNHLY and CDR2 is FYNNEI.

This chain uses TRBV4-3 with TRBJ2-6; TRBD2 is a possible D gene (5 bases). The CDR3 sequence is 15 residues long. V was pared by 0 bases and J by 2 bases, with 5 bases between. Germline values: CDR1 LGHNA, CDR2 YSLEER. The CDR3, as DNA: TGCGCCAGCAGCCAAGAGAGGGCTGGGGCCAACGTCCTGACTTTC. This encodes CASSQERAGANVLTF.

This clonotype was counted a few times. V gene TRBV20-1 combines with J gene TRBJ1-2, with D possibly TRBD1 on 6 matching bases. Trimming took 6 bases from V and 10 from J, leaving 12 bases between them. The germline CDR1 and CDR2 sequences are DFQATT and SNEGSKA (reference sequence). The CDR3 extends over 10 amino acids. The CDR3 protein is CSAGTTVYTF. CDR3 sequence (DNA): TGCAGTGCCGGGACAACCGTCTACACCTTC.

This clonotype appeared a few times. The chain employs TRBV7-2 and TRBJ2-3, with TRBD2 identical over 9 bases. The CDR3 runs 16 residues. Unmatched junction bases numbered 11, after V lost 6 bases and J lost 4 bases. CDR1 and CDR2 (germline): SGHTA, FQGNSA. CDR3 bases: TGTGCCAGCAGAACCTTTAGCGGGAGTAGCGCAGATACGCAGTATTTT. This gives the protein CASRTFSGSSADTQYF.

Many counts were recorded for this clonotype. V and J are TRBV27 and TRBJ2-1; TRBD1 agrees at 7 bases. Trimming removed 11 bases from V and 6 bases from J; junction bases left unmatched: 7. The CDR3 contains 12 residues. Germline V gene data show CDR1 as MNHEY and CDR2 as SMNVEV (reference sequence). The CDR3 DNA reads TGTGCCTCAAGAGACAGGGTCAATGAGCAGTTCTTC. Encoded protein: CASRDRVNEQFF.

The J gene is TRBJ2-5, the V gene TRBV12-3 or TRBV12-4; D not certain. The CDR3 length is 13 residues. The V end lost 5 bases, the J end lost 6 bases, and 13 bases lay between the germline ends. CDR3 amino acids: CASSQSGMKTQYF. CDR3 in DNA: TGTGCCAGCAGTCAGTCTGGAATGAAGACCCAGTACTTC.

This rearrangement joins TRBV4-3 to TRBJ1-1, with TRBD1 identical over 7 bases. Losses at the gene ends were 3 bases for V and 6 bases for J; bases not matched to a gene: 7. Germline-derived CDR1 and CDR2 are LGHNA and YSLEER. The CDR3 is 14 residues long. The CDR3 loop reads CASSHDTGVAEAFF. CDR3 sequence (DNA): TGCGCCAGCAGCCATGATACAGGGGTCGCTGAAGCTTTCTTT.

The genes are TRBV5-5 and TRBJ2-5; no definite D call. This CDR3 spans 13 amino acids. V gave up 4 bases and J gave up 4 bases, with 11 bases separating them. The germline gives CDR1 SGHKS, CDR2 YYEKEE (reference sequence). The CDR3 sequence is CASSRMWGETQYF. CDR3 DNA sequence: TGTGCCAGCAGCCGGATGTGGGGAGAGACCCAGTACTTC.

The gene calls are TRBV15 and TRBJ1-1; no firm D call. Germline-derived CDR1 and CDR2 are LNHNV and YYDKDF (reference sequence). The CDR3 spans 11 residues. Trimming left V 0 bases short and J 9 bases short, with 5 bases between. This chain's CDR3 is CATSRDDKAFF. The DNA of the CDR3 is TGTGCCACCAGCAGAGATGACAAAGCTTTCTTT.

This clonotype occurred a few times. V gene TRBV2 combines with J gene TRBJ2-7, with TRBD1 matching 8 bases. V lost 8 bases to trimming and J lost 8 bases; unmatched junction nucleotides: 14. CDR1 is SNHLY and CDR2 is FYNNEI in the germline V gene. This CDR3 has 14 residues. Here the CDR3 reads CASGGGTGLDKQYF. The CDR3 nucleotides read TGTGCCAGCGGAGGAGGGACAGGCCTTGATAAGCAGTACTTC.

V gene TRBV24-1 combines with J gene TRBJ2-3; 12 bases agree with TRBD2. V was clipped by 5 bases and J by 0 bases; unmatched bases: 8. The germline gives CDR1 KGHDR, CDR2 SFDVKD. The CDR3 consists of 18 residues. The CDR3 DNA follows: TGTGCCACCAGTGGGGTTCTCGGGACTAGCGGGAGCACAGATACGCAGTATTTT. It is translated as CATSGVLGTSGSTDTQYF.

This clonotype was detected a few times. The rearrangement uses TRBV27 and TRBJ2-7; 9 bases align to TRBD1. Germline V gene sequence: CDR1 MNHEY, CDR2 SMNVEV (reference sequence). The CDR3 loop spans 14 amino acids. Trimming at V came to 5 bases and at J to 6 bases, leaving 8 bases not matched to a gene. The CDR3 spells CASSPGQGRGEQYF. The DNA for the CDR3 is TGTGCCAGCAGTCCTGGACAGGGGAGGGGCGAGCAGTACTTC.

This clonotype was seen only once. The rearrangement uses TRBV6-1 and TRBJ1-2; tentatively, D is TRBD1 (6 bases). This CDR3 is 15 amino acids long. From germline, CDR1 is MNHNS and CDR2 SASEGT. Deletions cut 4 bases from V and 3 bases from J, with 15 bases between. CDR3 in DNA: TGTGCCAGCAGTGGACAGGATAAAACGTACTATGGCTACACCTTC. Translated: CASSGQDKTYYGYTF.

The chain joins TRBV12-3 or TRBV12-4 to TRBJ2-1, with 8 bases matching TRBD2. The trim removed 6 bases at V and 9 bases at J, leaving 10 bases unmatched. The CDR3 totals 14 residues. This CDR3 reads CASRLSGSIIEQFF. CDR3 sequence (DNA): TGTGCCAGCAGATTAAGCGGGAGCATTATTGAGCAGTTCTTC.

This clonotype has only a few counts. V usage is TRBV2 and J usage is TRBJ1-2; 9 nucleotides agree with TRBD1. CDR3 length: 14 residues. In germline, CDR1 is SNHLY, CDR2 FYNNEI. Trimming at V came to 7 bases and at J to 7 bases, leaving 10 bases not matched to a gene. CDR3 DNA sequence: TGTGCCAGCAATAGACAGGGGGAAGGTCTTGGCTACACCTTC. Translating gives CASNRQGEGLGYTF.

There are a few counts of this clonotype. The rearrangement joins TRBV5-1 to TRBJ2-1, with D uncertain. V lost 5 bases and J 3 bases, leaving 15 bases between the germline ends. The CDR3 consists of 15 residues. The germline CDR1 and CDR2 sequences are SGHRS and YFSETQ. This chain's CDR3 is CASRGNGHVYNEQFF. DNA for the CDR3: TGCGCCAGCAGAGGGAACGGCCATGTCTACAATGAGCAGTTCTTC.

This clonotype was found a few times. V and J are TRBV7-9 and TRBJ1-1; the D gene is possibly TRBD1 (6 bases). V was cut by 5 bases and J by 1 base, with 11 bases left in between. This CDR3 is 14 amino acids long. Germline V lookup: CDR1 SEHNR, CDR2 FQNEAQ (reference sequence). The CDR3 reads CASSHGQPNTEAFF. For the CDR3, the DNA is TGTGCCAGCAGCCACGGACAGCCGAACACTGAAGCTTTCTTT.

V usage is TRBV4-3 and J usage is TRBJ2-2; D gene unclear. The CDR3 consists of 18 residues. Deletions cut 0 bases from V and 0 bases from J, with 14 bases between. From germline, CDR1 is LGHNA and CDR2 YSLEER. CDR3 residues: CASSQDSFPTPNTGELFF. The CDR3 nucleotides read TGCGCCAGCAGCCAAGATTCGTTCCCGACCCCGAACACCGGGGAGCTGTTTTTT.

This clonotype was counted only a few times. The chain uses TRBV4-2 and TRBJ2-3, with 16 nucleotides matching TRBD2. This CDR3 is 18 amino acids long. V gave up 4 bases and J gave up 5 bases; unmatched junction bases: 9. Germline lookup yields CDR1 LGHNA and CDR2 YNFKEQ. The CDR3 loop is CASSPLGTSGRAEDTQYF. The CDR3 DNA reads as TGTGCCAGCAGCCCCCTTGGGACTAGCGGGAGGGCCGAAGATACGCAGTATTTT.

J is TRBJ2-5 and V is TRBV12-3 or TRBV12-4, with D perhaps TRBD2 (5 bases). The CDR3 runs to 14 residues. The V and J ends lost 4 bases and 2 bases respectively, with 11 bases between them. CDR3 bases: TGTGCCAGCAGTTCCTGGGAGCTACAAGAGACCCAGTACTTC. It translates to CASSSWELQETQYF.

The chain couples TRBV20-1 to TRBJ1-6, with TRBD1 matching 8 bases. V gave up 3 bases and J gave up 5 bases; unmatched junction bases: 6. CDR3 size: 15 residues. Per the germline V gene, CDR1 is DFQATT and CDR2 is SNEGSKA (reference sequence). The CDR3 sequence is CSASRTGWDNSPLHF. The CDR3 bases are TGCAGTGCTAGTAGGACAGGGTGGGATAATTCACCCCTCCACTTT.

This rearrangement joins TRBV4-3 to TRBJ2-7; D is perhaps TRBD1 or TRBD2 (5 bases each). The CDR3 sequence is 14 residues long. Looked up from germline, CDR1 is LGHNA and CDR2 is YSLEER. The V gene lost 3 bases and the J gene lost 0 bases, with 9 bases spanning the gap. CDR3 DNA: TGCGCCAGCAGCCACGATGGGGGCTCCTACGAGCAGTACTTC. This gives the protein CASSHDGGSYEQYF.

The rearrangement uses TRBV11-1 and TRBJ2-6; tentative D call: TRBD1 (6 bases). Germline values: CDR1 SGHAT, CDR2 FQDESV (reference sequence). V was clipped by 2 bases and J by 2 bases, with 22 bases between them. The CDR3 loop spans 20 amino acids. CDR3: CASSLIRKGHGIAGANVLTF. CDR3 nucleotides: TGTGCCAGCAGCTTAATCCGTAAGGGACACGGTATCGCTGGGGCCAACGTCCTGACTTTC.

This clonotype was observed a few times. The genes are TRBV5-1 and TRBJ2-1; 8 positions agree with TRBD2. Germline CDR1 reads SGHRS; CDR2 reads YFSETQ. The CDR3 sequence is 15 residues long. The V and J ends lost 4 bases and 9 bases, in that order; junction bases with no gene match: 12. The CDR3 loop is CASSRSKREYGEQFF. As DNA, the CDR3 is TGCGCCAGCAGCCGTTCTAAGCGGGAGTACGGTGAGCAGTTCTTC. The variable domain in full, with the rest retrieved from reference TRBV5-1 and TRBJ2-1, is KAGVTQTPRYLIKTRGQQVTLSCSPISGHRSVSWYQQTPGQGLQFLFEYFSETQRNKGNFPGRFSGRQFSNSRSEMNVSTLELGDSALYLCASSRSKREYGEQFFGPGTRLTVL.